This T cell receptor (beta chain) was recovered during a study of shared clonotypes between healthy human individuals. Details on this clone: The antigen remains undetermined.

The CDR3 covers 14 residues. Germline CDR1 MNHNS, CDR2 SASEGT. V was shortened by 0 bases and J by 8 bases, with 10 bases between the two germline ends. Generated by immunoSEQ multiplex PCR, the TCRdb table keeps only in-frame clones and is missing some. The sample holds under 2,500,000 clones; approximately 95% are singletons and the top ten take roughly 0.13%. Study-wide points: The study generally estimated greater richness for naive than memory subsets.

The chain recombines TRBV6-1 with TRBJ1-4; D remains unclear. This TCR was recovered from a young man in good health. Material for sequencing was naive CD4+ T cells sorted from blood. Subset in this sample: CD45RA+ positively selected. DNA for the CDR3: TGTGCCAGCAGTGAAGCAGGCCCCGGGGAAAAACTGTTTTTT. It yields the protein CASSEAGPGEKLFF.